The 18 T cell receptor beta chains below all came from one sample that was sequenced in a study of T cell clonotyping in hematopoietic cell transplantation (dated by TCRdb to the early 2020s). Library preparation employed the immunoSEQ multiplex PCR assay. TCRdb took this table from immuneACCESS and kept in-frame rearrangements with V and J called. Such tables lack part of the clones; where checked against another copy, unresolved V genes explain under half of the gap, and the rest is unexplained. In all, the sample holds around 17,000 clones, and around 70% of those were seen once. Of the sample, approximately 9% is held by the ten largest clones. Specimen: peripheral blood mononuclear cells. These receptors originate from a woman between 55 and 75 years old in good health. Some clones in this sample may be carry-over from other donors' samples.

V is TRBV4-1 and J is TRBJ1-1; no clear D gene. Germline CDR1 MGHRA, CDR2 YSYEKL. The CDR3 extends over 14 amino acids. V was trimmed by 6 bases and J by 1 base, leaving 12 bases between them. CDR3 bases: TGCGCCAGCAGAAGGTCACAGTGGAACACTGAAGCTTTCTTT. This codes for CASRRSQWNTEAFF.

The chain links TRBV28 to TRBJ1-2; 10 nucleotides line up with TRBD1. The CDR3 is 15 amino acids. V was clipped by 7 bases and J by 4 bases; unmatched bases: 9. Germline values: CDR1 MDHEN, CDR2 SYDVKM. CDR3 residues: CASTKGGQGIYGYTF. The CDR3 DNA sequence: TGTGCCAGCACTAAAGGGGGACAGGGGATCTATGGCTACACCTTC.

This clone has just a few counts. The genes are TRBV6-6 and TRBJ2-7; 10 bases line up with TRBD1. V trimming: 2 bases; J trimming: 2 bases; junction bases outside the gene matches: 0. The germline V gene has CDR1 MNHNY and CDR2 SVGAGI (reference sequence). The CDR3 consists of 14 residues. Here the CDR3 reads CASSYGQGAYEQYF. CDR3 coding DNA: TGTGCCAGCAGTTACGGACAGGGGGCCTACGAGCAGTACTTC.

This chain joins TRBV30 and TRBJ1-1, with D possibly matching TRBD1 (6 bases). Germline values: CDR1 GTSNPN, CDR2 SVGIG (reference sequence). This CDR3 is built from 11 residues. V was pared by 2 bases and J by 8 bases, with 9 bases between. The CDR3 spells CAWSNQGEAFF. The CDR3 bases are TGTGCCTGGAGTAACCAGGGGGAAGCTTTCTTT.

The CDR3 spells CASSIRHVLDEQYF. CDR3 in DNA: TGTGCCAGCAGCATCAGACACGTGTTAGACGAGCAGTACTTC. The J gene is TRBJ2-7, the V gene TRBV21-1; the D call TRBD1 from the table was never checked on the DNA. TRBV21-1 has pseudogene status. The CDR3 extends over 14 amino acids.

V gene TRBV7-3 combines with J gene TRBJ1-2, with 8 bases matching TRBD1. V was pared by 2 bases and J by 5 bases, with 10 bases of the junction left unmatched. The CDR3 has 16 residues. CDR1 is SGHTA and CDR2 is FQGTGA in the germline V gene. The CDR3 is CASSLGGTGKWYGYTF. The CDR3 DNA reads TGTGCCAGCAGCTTAGGGGGGACAGGCAAGTGGTATGGCTACACCTTC. The full variable domain, completed using reference TRBV7-3 and TRBJ1-2, is GAGVSQTPSNKVTEKGKYVELRCDPISGHTALYWYRQSLGQGPEFLIYFQGTGAADDSGLPNDRFFAVRPEGSVSTLKIQRTERGDSAVYLCASSLGGTGKWYGYTFGSGTRLTVV.

The chain is built from TRBV6-5 and TRBJ1-2; 9 positions agree with TRBD1. The V segment lost 2 bases and the J segment 4 bases; nucleotides outside the gene matches: 5. The CDR3 length is 15 residues. Germline V gene lookup returns CDR1 MNHEY and CDR2 SVGAGI. The CDR3 sequence is CASSYTTGGSYGYTF. The CDR3 DNA reads as TGTGCCAGCAGTTACACAACAGGGGGCAGCTATGGCTACACCTTC.

V and J are TRBV7-9 and TRBJ1-6, with a possible D match to TRBD1 (5 bases). Between the trimmed V and J ends, which lost 7 bases and 6 bases, there was a span of 16 bases. The length of the CDR3 is 15 residues. Per the germline V gene, CDR1 is SEHNR and CDR2 is FQNEAQ (reference sequence). The CDR3, as DNA: TGTGCCAGCACTATAGGAGGGGAGATTAATTCACCCCTCCACTTT. It translates to CASTIGGEINSPLHF.

The CDR3 nucleotides are TGTGCCAGCAGTGAAGATGGTCAGAACTATGGCTACACCTTC. Translating it yields CASSEDGQNYGYTF. The chain has TRBV6-1 and TRBJ1-2; no reliable D call. V gave up 1 base and J gave up 2 bases, with 8 bases separating them. This CDR3 has 14 amino acids. Germline CDR1 is MNHNS and CDR2 is SASEGT.

The rearrangement links TRBV7-3 to TRBJ1-5, with TRBD1 identical over 8 bases. With V trimmed by 0 bases and J by 2 bases, 15 bases remained unmatched. The germline CDR1 and CDR2 sequences are SGHTA and FQGTGA. This CDR3 is 20 amino acids long. The DNA of the CDR3 is TGTGCCAGCAGCTTAACTCCCCCGGACAGGGTAGGTAGTGGCAATCAGCCCCAGCATTTT. Its translation is CASSLTPPDRVGSGNQPQHF.

Only a few counts were recorded for this clone. This rearrangement joins TRBV11-2 to TRBJ1-6; 7 bases line up with TRBD1. Losses at the gene ends were 4 bases for V and 13 bases for J; bases not matched to a gene: 10. Germline lookup yields CDR1 SGHAT and CDR2 FQNNGV. This CDR3 has 14 amino acids. As DNA, the CDR3 is TGTGCCAGCAGCTCCCAAGGGGGCAGGGCGCCCCTCCACTTT. This sequence encodes CASSSQGGRAPLHF.

The gene calls are TRBV2 and TRBJ1-5, with a possible D match to TRBD1 (6 bases). Germline V gene lookup returns CDR1 SNHLY and CDR2 FYNNEI. Trimming took 7 bases from V and 7 from J, leaving 20 bases between them. The CDR3 length is 15 residues. The CDR3 nucleotides read TGTGCCAGCAATTTTGAACAGGGAATATTACAGCCCCAGCATTTT. Translation: CASNFEQGILQPQHF.

This clone occurred a few times. This rearrangement joins TRBV30 to TRBJ1-2, with 9 bases identical to TRBD1. V dropped 6 bases and J dropped 3; count of bases not matched to a gene: 5. There are 13 residues in the CDR3. CDR1 is GTSNPN and CDR2 is SVGIG in the germline V gene (reference sequence). CDR3 nucleotides: TGTGCCTGTAAGTGGGACAGGGACTATGGCTACACCTTC. Translation: CACKWDRDYGYTF.

The J gene is TRBJ1-4, the V gene TRBV7-2; tentatively, D is TRBD1 (6 bases). Germline V lookup: CDR1 SGHTA, CDR2 FQGNSA. The CDR3 runs to 15 residues. V was pared by 2 bases and J by 7 bases, with 14 bases between. Written as DNA, the CDR3 is TGTGCCAGCAGCTTATCACAGGGTGGCTTTGAAAAACTGTTTTTT. Residues: CASSLSQGGFEKLFF.

This clone was picked up a small number of times. The V and J genes are TRBV19 and TRBJ2-7; D might be TRBD1 (6 bases). Trimming took 8 bases from V and 1 from J, leaving 6 bases between them. Germline loops: CDR1 LNHDA, CDR2 SQIVND (reference sequence). The CDR3 consists of 11 residues. The CDR3 sequence: CASGTSYEQYF. For the CDR3, the DNA is TGTGCCAGTGGGACATCCTACGAGCAGTACTTC.

There are a few counts of this clone. The chain couples TRBV4-1 to TRBJ2-2, with D perhaps given as TRBD1 or TRBD2 (6 bases each). This CDR3 spans 16 amino acids. The germline V and J ends were trimmed by 6 bases and 4 bases, with 18 bases remaining between them. Germline values: CDR1 MGHRA, CDR2 YSYEKL. CDR3 DNA sequence: TGCGCCAGCAGGCTCAGCCCGGGGGCCAGCACCGGGGAGCTGTTTTTT. It is translated as CASRLSPGASTGELFF.

In this sample, this clone turned up a few times. This chain uses TRBV5-4 with TRBJ1-2; D not resolved. V dropped 4 bases and J dropped 8 bases, with 12 bases sitting between them. The V gene's germline CDR1 is SGHNT and CDR2 YYREEE (reference sequence). The CDR3 runs to 12 residues. Here the CDR3 reads CASSAGLRGYTF. CDR3 in DNA: TGTGCCAGCAGCGCGGGCCTGAGGGGCTACACCTTC.

This clone was recorded a few times. The CDR3 sequence: CASSLDYGGYTF. CDR3 DNA: TGTGCCAGCAGCTTAGATTACGGGGGGTACACCTTC. The chain carries TRBV7-2 and TRBJ1-2; possible D gene TRBD1, 5 bases. Germline V gene sequence: CDR1 SGHTA, CDR2 FQGNSA. The V gene lost 1 base and the J gene lost 11 bases, with 11 bases spanning the gap. This CDR3 is built from 12 residues.